This T cell receptor (beta chain) was obtained from a study of molecular identifiers for immune sequencing clone quantification. Study-level background: Five portions were made in replicates from RNA of approximately 22,000 or 94,000 naive CD8 cells, and four underwent sequencing. Overall study results and limits: In CMV-specific effectors, clones above 20 copies held over 99% of molecules; naive, under 1%.

This clonotype was seen many times. Its antigen is still unknown. Both previously described methods and listed TCR primers were employed to make bulk TCR libraries. TCRdb redid the calling of the PCR reads with MiXCR, one entry per CDR3 protein. This table holds around 54,000 distinct CDR3 sequences, less than 25% found once. This CDR3 is 14 amino acids long. Germline V lookup: CDR1 MNHEY, CDR2 SVGAGI. Trimming cost V 5 bases and J 5 bases; bases outside gene matches: 7. This receptor was taken from a human donor in good health. Some libraries in this study had Jurkat cell RNA spiked in. The chain carries TRBV6-5 and TRBJ1-1; 8 bases fit TRBD1. Source material: naive CD8+ T cells from blood, with Jurkat cell RNA spiked in. As for subset: FACS-sorted CD8+CD4-CCR7+CD45RA+ naive T cells. This CDR3 is CASSPQGGGTEAFF. CDR3 in DNA: TGTGCCAGCAGTCCACAGGGGGGAGGGACTGAAGCTTTCTTT.